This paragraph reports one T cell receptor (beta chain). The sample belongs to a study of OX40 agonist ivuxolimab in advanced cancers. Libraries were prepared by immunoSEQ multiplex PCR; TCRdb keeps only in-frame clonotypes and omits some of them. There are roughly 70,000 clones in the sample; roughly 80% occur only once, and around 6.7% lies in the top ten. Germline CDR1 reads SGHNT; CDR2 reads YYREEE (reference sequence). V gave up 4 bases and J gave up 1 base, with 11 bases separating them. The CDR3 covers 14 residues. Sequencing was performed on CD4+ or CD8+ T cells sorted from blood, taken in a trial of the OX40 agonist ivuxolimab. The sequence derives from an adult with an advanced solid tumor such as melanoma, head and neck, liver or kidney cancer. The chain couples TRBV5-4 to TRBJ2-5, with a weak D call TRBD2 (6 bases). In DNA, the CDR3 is TGTGCCAGCAGCAATAGCGGTACCCAAGAGACCCAGTACTTC. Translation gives CASSNSGTQETQYF. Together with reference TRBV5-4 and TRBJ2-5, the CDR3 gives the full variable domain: ETGVTQSPTHLIKTRGQQVTLRCSSQSGHNTVSWYQQALGQGPQFIFQYYREEENGRGNFPPRFSGLQFPNYSSELNVNALELDDSALYLCASSNSGTQETQYFGPGTRLLVL.